Sequencing of this T cell receptor beta chain was carried out in a study of cytomegalovirus exposure and HLA in healthy donors. Losses at the gene ends were 3 bases for V and 4 bases for J; bases not matched to a gene: 9. Per the germline V gene, CDR1 is SGHTA and CDR2 is FQGNSA. The CDR3 loop spans 18 amino acids. Whole-study findings and limits: Overall, approximately 150 TCR beta chains were annotated as cytomegalovirus-associated.

Clones were sequenced by immunoSEQ multiplex PCR, and TCRdb holds only the in-frame ones, with some missing. The sample carries roughly 300,000 clones, 80% to 90% recorded once. Notes on this clone: Its target is not known.

The clonotype originates from a woman aged 18 to 35 in good health and CMV-seronegative. Sequencing input: PBMCs. The chain couples TRBV7-2 to TRBJ2-3, with TRBD2 matching over 14 bases. Written as DNA, the CDR3 is TGTGCCAGCAGCTTTCGACCGGGACTAGCGGGAGAAGCAGATACGCAGTATTTT. The encoded protein is CASSFRPGLAGEADTQYF.